This is a list of T cell receptor beta chains from one sample in a study of CD8 T cells in ankylosing spondylitis. Each CDR3 protein is one row after TCRdb ran MiXCR on the 5' RACE reads. The table shows about 500,000 distinct CDR3 sequences, with about 12% occurring only once. The sample consisted of blood, either unsorted or a sorted T cell fraction (not recorded which). The source of these receptors is a male donor with ankylosing spondylitis. Each CDR3 is given with its conserved first and last residue. Each record gives: V gene, D gene, J gene, clone size, CDR3 DNA, CDR3 protein. A D gene is named only where the DNA matches it firmly. Where a row states a size, it is once, few, many or the class of an expanded clone; other rows omit it.

TRBV5-8,.,TRBJ1-2,few,TGTGCCAGCAGTTGGGCGGAATATGGCTACACCTTC,CASSWAEYGYTF
TRBV3-1,.,TRBJ2-1,many,TGTGCCAGCAGCCAAGATCGTGGAGACGATGAGCAGTTCTTC,CASSQDRGDDEQFF
TRBV11-2,.,TRBJ2-5,few,TGTGCCAGCAGCTCGTTAGCGCAAGAGACCCAGTACTTC,CASSSLAQETQYF
TRBV5-1,.,TRBJ2-7,.,TGCGCCAGCAGACCAGGGGTGGGAGTCTACGAGCAGTACTTC,CASRPGVGVYEQYF
TRBV5-1,.,TRBJ2-5,few,TGCGCCAGCAGCTTGGCCCCCGCCAACCGGGGAGAGACCCAGTACTTC,CASSLAPANRGETQYF
TRBV27,.,TRBJ1-1,few,TGTGCCAGCAGTATGGACGGGATCCGACGGAATACGAAAGCTTTCTTT,CASSMDGIRRNTKAFF
TRBV4-1,TRBD1,TRBJ1-2,.,TGCGCCAGCAGGTTACCGACAGGGAGTAACTATGGCTACACCTTC,CASRLPTGSNYGYTF
TRBV5-1,.,TRBJ1-5,few,TGCGCCAGCAGATATAATAGCGCTCAGCCCCAGCATTTT,CASRYNSAQPQHF
TRBV28,TRBD2,TRBJ2-5,few,TGTGCCAGCAGTTCCGCGGGAGGGCAAGAGACCCAGTACTTC,CASSSAGGQETQYF
TRBV12-3/TRBV12-4,.,TRBJ1-4,many,TGTGCCAGCACCCAGGCGGGGTTTGAGTGGGAAAAACTGTTTTTT,CASTQAGFEWEKLFF
TRBV10-3,.,TRBJ2-3,.,TGTGCCATCAGTGGGGAGATGGGGGCAGATACGCAGTATTTT,CAISGEMGADTQYF
TRBV3-1,.,TRBJ2-7,.,TGTGCCAGCAGCCAAGATTCCAGGGGTAATGAGCAGTACTTC,CASSQDSRGNEQYF
TRBV3-1,.,TRBJ1-1,few,TGTGCCAGCAGCCAAGGACAGATATACACTGAAGCTTTCTTT,CASSQGQIYTEAFF
TRBV5-5,.,TRBJ2-1,once,TGTGCCATGGGCACCGGGCCCCTCAATGAGCAGTTCTTC,CAMGTGPLNEQFF
TRBV5-1,.,TRBJ1-1,many,TGCGCCAGCAGCTTATCCTCAGGGGACACTGAAGCTTTCTTT,CASSLSSGDTEAFF
TRBV5-1,.,TRBJ1-2,few,TGCGCCAGCAGCTTGGGGGCCGCGATTGACTATGGCTACACCTTC,CASSLGAAIDYGYTF
TRBV18,.,TRBJ1-1,few,TGTGCCAGCTCACCACGTTCCAGAGCCGAGAACACTGAAGCTTTCTTT,CASSPRSRAENTEAFF
TRBV10-3,.,TRBJ2-5,.,TGTGCCATCAGTGCTTACGTTGGGGGAGAGTGGCTAGATCAAGAGACCCAGTACTTC,CAISAYVGGEWLDQETQYF
TRBV20-1,.,TRBJ1-5,many,TGCAGTGCTAGAGGAGTAGGGACTGAGGGTCAGCCCCAGCATTTT,CSARGVGTEGQPQHF
TRBV15,.,TRBJ2-5,many,TGTGCCACCAGCAGAGACTTCTGGGGAAAAGAGACCCAGTACTTC,CATSRDFWGKETQYF
TRBV7-9,.,TRBJ1-1,few,TGTGCCAGCAGCTTAGCCCGGACGTTGAACACTGAAGCTTTCTTT,CASSLARTLNTEAFF
TRBV12-3/TRBV12-4,TRBD1,TRBJ1-5,.,TGTGCCAGCAGCGTCCACTACGACAGGGCCGGGAATCAGCCCCAGCATTTT,CASSVHYDRAGNQPQHF
TRBV11-2,.,TRBJ2-7,few,TGTGCCAGCACCCCGCCAGCGGCCTCCTACGAGCAGTACTTC,CASTPPAASYEQYF
TRBV11-1,.,TRBJ2-3,.,TGTGCCAGCAACTTAGCGCTAGGGGACTGGATGAGTTTCACAGATACGCAGTATTTT,CASNLALGDWMSFTDTQYF
TRBV20-1,TRBD2,TRBJ2-1,.,TGCAGTGCTGAAGGGACTAGCGGGAGAGCCTACAATGAGCAGTTCTTC,CSAEGTSGRAYNEQFF
TRBV7-9,.,TRBJ1-3,.,TGTGCCAGCAGCTTCTCGGGACATCTCTCTGGAAACACCATATATTTT,CASSFSGHLSGNTIYF
TRBV27,.,TRBJ2-1,.,TGTGCCAGCAGTCCCCCCGTCGGTAGGGTGTACTACAATGAGCAGTTCTTC,CASSPPVGRVYYNEQFF
TRBV9,TRBD2,TRBJ2-7,.,TGTGCCAGCAGCCCTGGTCTAGCGGGAATAGGAGAGCAGTACTTC,CASSPGLAGIGEQYF
TRBV27,TRBD1,TRBJ1-6,few,TGTGCCAGCAGTTTACGAGGGGGCAGTTCACCCCTCCACTTT,CASSLRGGSSPLHF
TRBV28,.,TRBJ1-5,.,TGTGCCAGCAGTCACAGGGTTCTGAGAAATCAGCCCCAGCATTTT,CASSHRVLRNQPQHF
TRBV6-2/TRBV6-3,.,TRBJ2-7,few,TGTGCCAGCAGTCGGATTGAATGGTACTTCGAGCAGTACTTC,CASSRIEWYFEQYF
TRBV12-3/TRBV12-4,.,TRBJ1-5,many,TGTGCCAGCAGTTTGGGGACCTGGGATCAGCCCCAGCATTTT,CASSLGTWDQPQHF
TRBV11-2,TRBD2,TRBJ2-7,.,TGTGCCAGCAGCCCTTTATGGGGGAGGGCCAACGAGCAGTACTTC,CASSPLWGRANEQYF
TRBV7-2,TRBD2,TRBJ2-7,.,TGTGCCAGCAGCTTAGGGAGTGCGGGAGGGACCTACGAGCAGTACTTC,CASSLGSAGGTYEQYF
TRBV3-1,.,TRBJ2-1,many,TGTGCCAGCAGCCCTGGAGAGTCCTACAATGAGCAGTTCTTC,CASSPGESYNEQFF
TRBV11-2,.,TRBJ2-5,many,TGTGCCAGCAGCTTAGGGCCTAGAAAAGAGACCCAGTACTTC,CASSLGPRKETQYF
TRBV29-1,.,TRBJ1-1,few,TGCAGCGTTCGGGGGGTCTTGAACACTGAAGCTTTCTTT,CSVRGVLNTEAFF
TRBV12-3/TRBV12-4,.,TRBJ2-5,few,TGTGCCAGCAGTTTGTCGTCCCTCCGGGAGACCCAGTACTTC,CASSLSSLRETQYF
TRBV5-1,.,TRBJ2-7,many,TGCGCCAGCAGCCCCGAGGGGGAATCGGTCGAGCAGTACTTC,CASSPEGESVEQYF
TRBV10-3,.,TRBJ2-2,.,TGTGCCATCAGTGATGGGAGACTAGCGAACACCGGGGAGCTGTTTTTT,CAISDGRLANTGELFF
TRBV27,TRBD2,TRBJ2-7,.,TGTGCCAGCAGGACGGCTAGCGGGCCCTCCTACGAGCAGTACTTC,CASRTASGPSYEQYF
TRBV6-5,.,TRBJ2-1,.,TGTGCCAGCAGTTACTTCCTGGGGGGAGGAGCATACAATGAGCAGTTCTTC,CASSYFLGGGAYNEQFF
TRBV4-1,.,TRBJ1-2,.,TGCGCCAGCAGCCAAGATCCTTCGGGGGCACTCGTCTATGGCTACACCTTC,CASSQDPSGALVYGYTF
TRBV7-2,TRBD1,TRBJ2-1,.,TGTGCCAGCAGGTTGGGATTCCAGGGGGCGAATGAGCAGTTCTTC,CASRLGFQGANEQFF
TRBV24-1,TRBD1,TRBJ1-1,few,TGTGCCACCAGCCGGACAGGCACTGAAGCTTTCTTT,CATSRTGTEAFF
TRBV7-6,TRBD1,TRBJ2-7,once,TGTGCCAGCAGCCTGCAAACCGGACAGGGGGCCTACGAGCAGTACTTC,CASSLQTGQGAYEQYF
TRBV20-1,.,TRBJ2-3,.,TGCAGTGCTAGAGTGGACTTATTGGATACGCAGTATTTT,CSARVDLLDTQYF
TRBV5-1,.,TRBJ2-1,few,TGCGCCAGCAGCTTTTCGGGAGACAGTGAGCAGTTCTTC,CASSFSGDSEQFF
TRBV20-1,TRBD2,TRBJ2-1,.,TGCAGCCAGAGCCGACTAGCGGGAGTGAATGAGCAGTTCTTC,CSQSRLAGVNEQFF
TRBV4-2,.,TRBJ2-3,few,TGTGCCAGCAGCCAAGGCGGGACTTCATCTAGCACAGATACGCAGTATTTT,CASSQGGTSSSTDTQYF
TRBV27,.,TRBJ2-1,few,TGTGCCAGCAGCCCACAGGGTACCCCCAATGAGCAGTTCTTC,CASSPQGTPNEQFF
TRBV20-1,.,TRBJ2-7,.,TGCGGCCTCCCGACGGGGGTTCCGGGGGAGCAGTACTTC,CGLPTGVPGEQYF
TRBV7-9,.,TRBJ2-5,few,TGTGCCAGCAGCTCTCAGAGGGAGCAGACCCAGTACTTC,CASSSQREQTQYF
TRBV11-2,.,TRBJ1-2,.,TGTGCCAGCAGCTTAGATCCAGCGGAGGAGGGCCTGGGTGGCTACACCTTC,CASSLDPAEEGLGGYTF
TRBV14,TRBD1,TRBJ1-2,.,TGTGCCAGCAGCCAGTCCCCGGGACAGGGTGTAGGCTACACCTTC,CASSQSPGQGVGYTF
TRBV27,TRBD1,TRBJ1-5,.,TGTGCCAGCAGTCCCACGGACAGGGACAATCAGCCCCAGCATTTT,CASSPTDRDNQPQHF
TRBV5-1,.,TRBJ1-1,many,TGCGCCAGCCGACGGGGGCAGACGAACACTGAAGCTTTCTTT,CASRRGQTNTEAFF
TRBV20-1,.,TRBJ2-7,.,TGCAGTGCTAGAGATAGGGGGGGTTCCTACGAGCAGTACTTC,CSARDRGGSYEQYF
TRBV14,.,TRBJ1-4,.,TGTGCCAGCAGCCCCCTACTCGACAGTCGGCGGCTGTTTTTT,CASSPLLDSRRLFF
TRBV20-1,.,TRBJ2-5,few,TGCAGTGCTACCGGGAGCTACGGGGAGACCCAGTACTTC,CSATGSYGETQYF